Listed below are T cell receptor beta chains from one sample, sequenced in a study of patients and donors after allogeneic stem cell transplantation. TCRdb fed the RT-PCR reads into MiXCR, producing one record per CDR3 protein. The sample holds 150,000 or so distinct CDR3 sequences, 24% seen once. The sample comprised blood, either unsorted or a sorted T cell fraction (not recorded which). The receptors derive from a human donor who was either an allogeneic HSCT recipient or a stem cell or donor lymphocyte infusion donor (not recorded which). It is not recorded whose cells these are; they may come from a transplant donor. CDR3s include the opening cysteine and the closing phenylalanine or tryptophan. The D gene is left open where the match is weak.

j_gene	d_gene	len	v_gene	CDR3aa
TRBJ1-5	NA	17	TRBV10-3	CAISEPPTVGGDQPQHF
TRBJ2-1	TRBD2	16	TRBV5-4	CASSSRLAGGGNEQFF
TRBJ1-3	NA	15	TRBV6-6	CASSYSLGSGNTIYF
TRBJ1-1	NA	15	TRBV6-6	CASSYSSGMNTEAFF
TRBJ1-4	NA	14	TRBV19	CASSTGPTNEKLFF
TRBJ2-7	NA	15	TRBV20-1	CSARDGGLLSYEQYF
TRBJ2-3	TRBD2	16	TRBV29-1	CSVESPLAGGTDTQYF
TRBJ2-7	NA	13	TRBV4-3	CASSQWDSYEQYF
TRBJ2-7	NA	11	TRBV20-1	CSARDGYEQYF
TRBJ2-3	NA	14	TRBV27	CASKGGPWTDTQYF
TRBJ2-3	TRBD2	18	TRBV4-3	CASSQVKMGGNISDTQYF
TRBJ2-2	NA	14	TRBV5-1	CASSSQSNTGELFF
TRBJ1-5	NA	10	TRBV20-1	CSAKIQPQHF
TRBJ1-3	TRBD1	15	TRBV5-1	CASSLKGAYGNTIYF
TRBJ2-1	TRBD2	12	TRBV7-9	CASSSGLASQFF
TRBJ1-5	NA	15	TRBV4-1	CASTLHGSGVWPQHF
TRBJ1-2	TRBD1	17	TRBV29-1	CSAQDPVTGGSRYGYTF
TRBJ1-5	TRBD1	14	TRBV7-8	CASSFRTGRQPQHF
TRBJ2-1	TRBD2	14	TRBV29-1	CSVDSGSSNNEQFF
TRBJ2-7	NA	14	TRBV3-1	CASSQFVGSYEQYF
TRBJ1-1	TRBD1	15	TRBV5-1	CASSPETTGSTEAFF
TRBJ1-1	NA	15	TRBV6-5	CASRMGGHMNTEAFF
TRBJ2-3	TRBD2	19	TRBV2	CASSETPGLAGPGTDTQYF
TRBJ2-3	TRBD2	18	TRBV20-1	CSARGQGLAGSSTDTQYF
TRBJ2-3	NA	13	TRBV6-2/TRBV6-3	CASSYSGTDTQYF
TRBJ2-1	NA	17	TRBV7-7	CASSLVSGSGTSNEQFF
TRBJ2-7	TRBD1	13	TRBV20-1	CSARRDSPYEQYF
TRBJ2-5	NA	15	TRBV7-2	CASSLAPASQETQYF
TRBJ2-7	NA	16	TRBV25-1	CASSEGDPLSRSEQYF
TRBJ2-7	NA	15	TRBV20-1	CSAVVGESLSYEQYF
TRBJ2-1	NA	14	TRBV10-3	CAIRDTYSYNEQFF
TRBJ1-1	NA	15	TRBV6-6	CASTHSSGGATEAFF
TRBJ1-2	NA	17	TRBV4-3	CASSQEIITTGIYGYTF
TRBJ1-4	NA	15	TRBV10-3	CAISTDPGPNEKLFF
TRBJ2-1	TRBD1	15	TRBV15	CATSGGQLKGNEQFF
TRBJ1-1	NA	18	TRBV7-4	CASSLVGVRDLRNTEAFF
TRBJ2-3	NA	13	TRBV29-1	CSVEGRSSDTQYF
TRBJ1-2	NA	14	TRBV12-3/TRBV12-4	CASTSGVSGYGYTF
TRBJ2-1	NA	17	TRBV4-3	CASSQDSAVPSTNEQFF
TRBJ1-1	NA	17	TRBV6-2/TRBV6-3	CASSSILGGIYNTEAFF
TRBJ1-1	TRBD1	12	TRBV7-3	CASSKTGEEAFF
TRBJ1-1	TRBD1	13	TRBV29-1	CSVDTGAGTEAFF
TRBJ2-5	NA	14	TRBV24-1	CATSDLDQSETQYF
TRBJ1-2	NA	14	TRBV9	CASSQDGRSYGYTF
TRBJ1-5	NA	15	TRBV7-9	CASSETGTPYQPQHF
TRBJ1-1	NA	12	TRBV30	CAWSEMLEKAFF